The T cell receptor (beta chain) under discussion was sequenced for a study of CD8 T cells in ankylosing spondylitis. V trimming: 8 bases; J trimming: 5 bases; junction bases outside the gene matches: 7. The CDR3 consists of 15 residues. Germline loops: CDR1 SNHLY, CDR2 FYNNEI. TCRdb redid the calling of the 5' RACE reads with MiXCR, one entry per CDR3 protein. Among some 400,000 distinct CDR3 sequences, about 22% were seen once, and the ten largest hold 16%. This clonotype appeared a few times. Antigen: not known. General study findings and limits: The disease-linked clones had a CD8+ phenotype and low blood frequencies. There was a TCR beta motif, made of eight highly homologous variants, that appeared characteristic of ankylosing spondylitis blood. There was reportedly significant enrichment of clones that were disease-linked in matched ankylosing spondylitis synovial fluid.

The chain links TRBV2 to TRBJ2-1; 12 bases line up with TRBD1. The sample taken for sequencing was blood, either unsorted or a sorted T cell fraction (not recorded which). The sequence was obtained from a male donor with ankylosing spondylitis. In DNA, the CDR3 is TGTGCCAGCGGGGACAGGGGGCGTTCCGACAATGAGCAGTTCTTC. It translates to CASGDRGRSDNEQFF.